This entry lists 22 T cell receptor beta chains sequenced from one sample in a study of Graves' ophthalmopathy and Graves' hyperthyroidism. For repertoire sequencing, the TCR beta CDR3 regions were amplified from RNA transcripts. Amplification began with first-round RT-PCR using HTBI primers, then second-round multiplex PCR was performed. TCRdb re-called the multiplex PCR reads with MiXCR, one entry per CDR3 protein. The sample consists of 560,000 or so distinct CDR3 sequences, 35% to 40% of them appearing once. The material sequenced was peripheral blood or thyroid tissue (not recorded which). These TCRs come from an adult man with Graves' hyperthyroidism.

This clonotype has at least ten counts. V is TRBV14 and J is TRBJ1-4, with D perhaps matching TRBD1 (6 bases). Trimming left V 4 bases short and J 6 bases short, with 12 bases between. The CDR3 extends over 14 amino acids. The germline V gene has CDR1 SGHDN and CDR2 FVKESK. The CDR3: CASSRNRVDEKLFF. In nucleotides, the CDR3 is TGTGCCAGCAGCCGGAACAGGGTGGATGAAAAACTGTTTTTT.

V and J are TRBV10-3 and TRBJ1-6; 7 nucleotides agree with TRBD1. This CDR3 comprises 15 residues. CDR1 is ENHRY and CDR2 is SYGVKD in the germline V gene. Losses at the gene ends were 11 bases for V and 7 bases for J; bases not matched to a gene: 14. In nucleotides, the CDR3 is TGTGCCGGCAGTGAAGTTTCAGGGGGAAATTCACCCCTCCACTTT. Residues: CAGSEVSGGNSPLHF.

The chain employs TRBV27 and TRBJ2-6; D unclear. Trimming pared 3 bases from V and 0 bases from J, leaving 6 bases between. The CDR3 is made up of 15 amino acids. Per germline, CDR1 MNHEY and CDR2 SMNVEV (reference sequence). CDR3 sequence reads: CASSLGTSGANVLTF. CDR3 DNA sequence: TGTGCCAGCAGTTTGGGTACCTCTGGGGCCAACGTCCTGACTTTC.

This clonotype was recorded many times. The chain employs TRBV7-9 and TRBJ2-5; no definite D call. Germline assignment: CDR1 SEHNR and CDR2 FQNEAQ (reference sequence). The CDR3 runs 14 residues. Trimming pared 1 base from V and 4 bases from J, leaving 10 bases between. This chain's CDR3 is CASSLGSGLETQYF. CDR3 bases: TGTGCCAGCAGCTTAGGTAGTGGATTAGAGACCCAGTACTTC.

With regard to this clonotype: A read error may account for a junction end that differs from germline. This rearrangement joins TRBV7-2 to TRBJ2-7; TRBD1 matches at 8 bases. Germline loops: CDR1 SGHTA, CDR2 FQGNSA. CDR3 length equals 15 residues. The CDR3 DNA reads as TGCGCCAGCAGCTTGGGACAGGCCAACAACTACGAGCAGTACTTC. The encoded protein is CASSLGQANNYEQYF.

J is TRBJ1-5 and V is TRBV6-5; no firm D call. The CDR3 is 13 residues long. In germline, CDR1 is MNHEY, CDR2 SVGAGI. V shed 5 bases and J shed 9 bases, with 14 bases lying between them. This CDR3 is CASSEPQVRPQHF. The CDR3 bases are TGTGCCAGCAGTGAGCCGCAGGTGAGGCCCCAGCATTTT.

This clonotype was counted a few times. The chain joins TRBV10-3 to TRBJ2-1; 11 nucleotides line up with TRBD2. After removal of 8 bases from V and 7 bases from J, the junction contained 7 bases not matched to a gene. Germline CDR1 reads ENHRY; CDR2 reads SYGVKD. The CDR3 loop spans 14 amino acids. The CDR3 here is CAIRSLAGGNEQFF. In nucleotides, the CDR3 is TGTGCCATCCGATCGCTAGCGGGAGGTAATGAGCAGTTCTTC.

The rearrangement joins TRBV7-9 to TRBJ1-2, with 8 bases lining up with TRBD1. Trimming cost V 3 bases and J 0 bases; bases outside gene matches: 6. The CDR3 extends over 16 amino acids. Per the germline V gene, CDR1 is SEHNR and CDR2 is FQNEAQ (reference sequence). The CDR3 reads CASSFGTGGANYGYTF. CDR3 nucleotides: TGTGCCAGCAGCTTTGGGACAGGTGGAGCTAACTATGGCTACACCTTC.

Concerning this clonotype itself: One base away lies a much larger clone, so this may be a sequencing read error. The rearrangement uses TRBV19 and TRBJ1-6; 7 bases fit TRBD1. Germline CDR1 and CDR2: LNHDA and SQIVND (reference sequence). The ends lost 5 bases at V and 7 bases at J; junction bases unmatched: 14. The CDR3 is 17 amino acids. The CDR3: CASSGARGQTENSPLHF. CDR3 coding DNA: TGTGCCAGTAGTGGTGCCCGGGGACAGACAGAGAATTCACCCCTCCACTTT. The full variable domain, completed using reference TRBV19 and TRBJ1-6, is DGGITQSPKYLFRKEGQNVTLSCEQNLNHDAMYWYRQDPGQGLRLIYYSQIVNDFQKGDIAEGYSVSREKKESFPLTVTSAQKNPTAFYLCASSGARGQTENSPLHFGNGTRLTVT.

In its sample, this clonotype was seen a few times. The chain recombines TRBV7-2 with TRBJ2-7; D possibly corresponds to TRBD2 (7 bases). This CDR3 region has 16 residues. V was pared by 5 bases and J by 1 base, with 18 bases between. Germline V CDR1 and CDR2: SGHTA, FQGNSA. The DNA for the CDR3 is TGTGCCAGCAGCCTTCACCCCGGGGGGCTTTCCTACGAGCAGTACTTC. Translating gives CASSLHPGGLSYEQYF.

DNA for the CDR3: TGTGCCAGTAGTAAAAGAGGGACTAGCGGGGGGGCCAATGAGCAGTACTTC. This encodes CASSKRGTSGGANEQYF. J is TRBJ2-7 and V is TRBV19; TRBD2 agrees at 16 bases. Trimming took 4 bases from V and 7 from J; bases not matched to a gene: 10. Per the germline V gene, CDR1 is LNHDA and CDR2 is SQIVND (reference sequence). The CDR3 is 17 residues long. Combining the CDR3 with reference TRBV19 and TRBJ2-7 gives the whole variable domain DGGITQSPKYLFRKEGQNVTLSCEQNLNHDAMYWYRQDPGQGLRLIYYSQIVNDFQKGDIAEGYSVSREKKESFPLTVTSAQKNPTAFYLCASSKRGTSGGANEQYFGPGTRLTVT.

This clonotype has a count of ten or more. The chain employs TRBV6-1 and TRBJ1-4; D perhaps matches TRBD1 (5 bases). The CDR3 runs to 14 residues. Germline loops: CDR1 MNHNS, CDR2 SASEGT. V lost 7 bases, J lost 3 bases, and 12 bases lay in between. CDR3 sequence: CASKFDSPNEKLFF. CDR3 sequence (DNA): TGTGCCAGCAAGTTCGACAGCCCTAATGAAAAACTGTTTTTT.

The chain joins TRBV2 to TRBJ2-1, with 14 bases identical to TRBD2. The J segment lost 2 bases and the V segment lost 3 bases, leaving 0 bases of the junction unmatched. Looked up from germline, CDR1 is SNHLY and CDR2 is FYNNEI. This CDR3 is 16 amino acids long. The CDR3 nucleotides are TGTGCCAGCAGTGAGGGACTAGCGGGGGCCTACAATGAGCAGTTCTTC. Protein: CASSEGLAGAYNEQFF.

The J gene is TRBJ2-7, the V gene TRBV25-1, with 9 bases fitting TRBD2. CDR3 length equals 18 residues. Germline V gene lookup returns CDR1 MGHDK and CDR2 SYGVNS. V was clipped by 6 bases and J by 1 base; unmatched bases: 16. CDR3: CASSSWSGAAGGSYEQYF. The CDR3, as DNA: TGTGCCAGCAGCTCTTGGAGCGGGGCAGCGGGAGGTTCCTACGAGCAGTACTTC.

This clonotype was detected many times. V and J are TRBV20-1 and TRBJ1-2; 9 bases map to TRBD1. V trimming: 4 bases; J trimming: 2 bases; junction bases outside the gene matches: 5. The CDR3 extends over 14 amino acids. Germline values: CDR1 DFQATT, CDR2 SNEGSKA (reference sequence). CDR3 in amino acids: CSAIGTGKNYGYTF. DNA of the CDR3: TGCAGTGCTATTGGGACAGGGAAGAACTATGGCTACACCTTC.

The chain joins TRBV19 to TRBJ1-6, with TRBD1 identical over 7 bases. Per the germline V gene, CDR1 is LNHDA and CDR2 is SQIVND (reference sequence). The CDR3 totals 15 residues. With 5 bases clipped from V and 8 bases from J, the junction kept 9 bases outside the gene matches. CDR3 residues: CASSELQGRHSPLHF. The CDR3 DNA sequence: TGTGCCAGTAGTGAACTACAGGGGCGGCATTCACCCCTCCACTTT.

Ten or more counts support this clonotype. The chain employs TRBV20-1 and TRBJ1-1; D is uncertain. CDR3 size: 11 residues. Germline assignment: CDR1 DFQATT and CDR2 SNEGSKA (reference sequence). Trimming removed 3 bases at V and 8 bases at J, with 10 bases between. The CDR3 DNA sequence: TGCAGTGCTAGCCAATCAAGAGAAGCTTTCTTT. Translating gives CSASQSREAFF.

The chain links TRBV7-2 to TRBJ2-5; 8 bases fit TRBD2. Germline values: CDR1 SGHTA, CDR2 FQGNSA. The junction had 6 bases not matched to a gene; V was cut back by 4 bases and J by 5 bases. The CDR3 is 14 amino acids. In DNA form, the CDR3 reads TGTGCCAGCAGCTCGGGAGGGATGGGGGAGACCCAGTACTTC. This translates into CASSSGGMGETQYF. Together with reference TRBV7-2 and TRBJ2-5, the CDR3 gives the full variable domain: GAGVSQSPSNKVTEKGKDVELRCDPISGHTALYWYRQSLGQGLEFLIYFQGNSAPDKSGLPSDRFSAERTGGSVSTLTIQRTQQEDSAVYLCASSSGGMGETQYFGPGTRLLVL.

In its sample, this clonotype was seen many times. The chain couples TRBV7-6 to TRBJ1-1; D is uncertain. The V gene's germline CDR1 is SGHVS and CDR2 FNYEAQ. The ends were cut back, 4 bases at V and 4 bases at J, with 13 bases in the middle. CDR3 length equals 14 residues. DNA of the CDR3: TGTGCCAGCAGCTCCCGGAGTTTTGGCACTGAAGCTTTCTTT. The encoded protein is CASSSRSFGTEAFF.

The CDR3 nucleotides read TGTGCCAGCAGTTTATTGTCTCGGGCAAGCAATCAGCCCCAGCATTTT. Protein sequence: CASSLLSRASNQPQHF. This chain uses TRBV2 with TRBJ1-5; D call uncertain. V dropped 5 bases and J dropped 1 base, with 15 bases sitting between them. The germline V gene encodes CDR1 SNHLY and CDR2 FYNNEI. This CDR3 has 16 residues.

The chain carries TRBV15 and TRBJ1-1; 8 bases are a match to TRBD1. V lost 3 bases to trimming and J lost 0 bases; unmatched junction nucleotides: 0. CDR3 size: 14 residues. Germline V gives CDR1 LNHNV, CDR2 YYDKDF (reference sequence). CDR3 DNA sequence: TGTGCCACCAGCAGGGACAGGGTGAACACTGAAGCTTTCTTT. It yields the protein CATSRDRVNTEAFF.

Comments on this clonotype: A much larger clone differs from this one at a single base, so this may be a read error. The chain couples TRBV7-4 to TRBJ2-7; 10 bases align to TRBD1. Per germline, CDR1 SGHVT and CDR2 SQSDAQ. J was trimmed by 4 bases and V by 5 bases; bases with no gene match: 8. CDR3 length: 15 residues. The DNA for the CDR3 is TGTGCCAGCAGCGCCCGGGACAGGGGTCGTTACGAGCAGTACTTC. This encodes CASSARDRGRYEQYF.